A selection of T cell receptor beta chains follows, all from one sample in a study of cytomegalovirus exposure and HLA in healthy donors. Some clones are missing from TCRdb's copy, which holds only in-frame ones; the method was immunoSEQ multiplex PCR. This table has some 100,000 clones, about 74% appearing once. The sample comprised PBMCs. The origin of the receptors is a female donor in good health and CMV-seronegative. CDR3s include the opening cysteine and the closing phenylalanine or tryptophan. The order of the fields is CDR3 DNA, CDR3 protein, J gene, clone size, V gene, D gene. D genes are given only for firm matches. The size field is filled for only some rows; it gives once, few, many or a size class.

TGTGCCAGCAGTTTAGGGTCGACACGCCATGAAAAACTGTTTTTT | CASSLGSTRHEKLFF | TRBJ1-4 | . | TRBV28 | .
TGTGCCAGCAGCCCCTGGGGGACATCCTACAATGAGCAGTTCTTC | CASSPWGTSYNEQFF | TRBJ2-1 | . | TRBV5-8 | .
TGTGCCAGCAGCTACCTAGACAGGAATCAGCCCCAGCATTTT | CASSYLDRNQPQHF | TRBJ1-5 | . | TRBV2 | .
TGTGCCAGCAGTTACTCTTCGGTAGCCGGGGAGCTGTTTTTT | CASSYSSVAGELFF | TRBJ2-2 | . | TRBV6-5 | .
TGTGCCAGCAGCCCTCAGCGGGGGGGAAGCAACAATGAGCAGTTCTTC | CASSPQRGGSNNEQFF | TRBJ2-1 | . | TRBV7-2 | TRBD2
TGTGCCATCAGCCAATCCGGGACACCCTGCGAGCAGTACTTC | CAISQSGTPCEQYF | TRBJ2-7 | . | TRBV10-3 | .
TGCGCCAGCAGCCAGACTGGACTAGCTTACGAGCAGTACTTC | CASSQTGLAYEQYF | TRBJ2-7 | few | TRBV4-1 | TRBD2
TGTGCCAGCAGCCAGGGACAGGTTGAGCGTCAGCCCCAGCATTTT | CASSQGQVERQPQHF | TRBJ1-5 | few | TRBV5-8 | TRBD1
TGTGCCAGTTCCTTGACTAGCGGGGGGAGTGAGACCCAGTACTTC | CASSLTSGGSETQYF | TRBJ2-5 | . | TRBV10-3 | TRBD2
TGTGCCAGCAGGGAACCAGGGGGCGGATATGGCTACACCTTC | CASREPGGGYGYTF | TRBJ1-2 | few | TRBV6-1 | TRBD1
TGTGCCAGCAGTTTAGGGGGGGGTTGGGAGCAGTACTTC | CASSLGGGWEQYF | TRBJ2-7 | . | TRBV27 | TRBD2
TGTGCCAGCTCAGTCCAACTAGCGAGCTCCTACAATGAGCAGTTCTTC | CASSVQLASSYNEQFF | TRBJ2-1 | . | TRBV18 | TRBD2
TGTGCCAGCAGTGAAATTCACAGGGGGGGGGATCAGCCCCAGCATTTT | CASSEIHRGGDQPQHF | TRBJ1-5 | . | TRBV6-1 | TRBD1
TGTGCCAGCAGTGCATCCCGAATTGCGGAAGCTTTCTTT | CASSASRIAEAFF | TRBJ1-1 | . | TRBV27 | .
TGTGCCAGTACCCTAAGGGGACAGGGTGACTACCGCGAGCAGTACTTC | CASTLRGQGDYREQYF | TRBJ2-7 | . | TRBV19 | TRBD1
TGTGCCAGTAGTCCCCGGACAGGGCTGAACACTGAAGCTTTCTTT | CASSPRTGLNTEAFF | TRBJ1-1 | . | TRBV19 | TRBD1
TGCAACGTTTCTTCTGTTAGTGTGGGCTACACCTTC | CNVSSVSVGYTF | TRBJ1-2 | . | TRBV29-1 | .
TGTGCCAGCAGCGCGAGTAGCGGGGTTTACAATGAGCAGTTCTTC | CASSASSGVYNEQFF | TRBJ2-1 | . | TRBV25-1 | TRBD2
TGTGCCAGCAGTGAAGCAGGAGGGAAGGGTAGTGGTGCTGAGCAGTTCTTC | CASSEAGGKGSGAEQFF | TRBJ2-1 | once | TRBV2 | .
TGTGCCATCAGTGCCGTCGGCGGGCTCAACACCGGGGAGCTGTTTTTT | CAISAVGGLNTGELFF | TRBJ2-2 | . | TRBV10-3 | .
TGTGCCGTCCGATTGGGCCCTAGCACAGATACGCAGTATTTT | CAVRLGPSTDTQYF | TRBJ2-3 | . | TRBV6-5 | .
TGTGCCAGCAGCTTAGACGTGGGGGGAAATGAGCAGTTCTTC | CASSLDVGGNEQFF | TRBJ2-1 | . | TRBV7-8 | .
TGTGCCTGGAGTTCGGGGGCTGAAGCTTTCTTT | CAWSSGAEAFF | TRBJ1-1 | . | TRBV30 | .
TGCACCGGCGGGAGCGAAGAGACCCAGTACTTC | CTGGSEETQYF | TRBJ2-5 | . | TRBV1 | .
TGTGCCAGCAGTCCAGGACAGCCAGGGGCCAATCAGCCCCAGCATTTT | CASSPGQPGANQPQHF | TRBJ1-5 | . | TRBV27 | .
TGTGCCACCAGCAGAGCCCCAGGGGAAAATGAAAAACTGTTTTTT | CATSRAPGENEKLFF | TRBJ1-4 | . | TRBV15 | .
TGCGCCAGCAGTGATACCGGGACAGGGAACGCCTATGGCTACACCTTC | CASSDTGTGNAYGYTF | TRBJ1-2 | . | TRBV10-2 | TRBD1
TGTGCCAGCAGTTACGGCGGGTTGGCTGGCTACACCTTC | CASSYGGLAGYTF | TRBJ1-2 | . | TRBV6-5 | .
TGCGCCAGCAGCCGGGGGGGTAACGGCTACACCTTC | CASSRGGNGYTF | TRBJ1-2 | . | TRBV4-1 | .